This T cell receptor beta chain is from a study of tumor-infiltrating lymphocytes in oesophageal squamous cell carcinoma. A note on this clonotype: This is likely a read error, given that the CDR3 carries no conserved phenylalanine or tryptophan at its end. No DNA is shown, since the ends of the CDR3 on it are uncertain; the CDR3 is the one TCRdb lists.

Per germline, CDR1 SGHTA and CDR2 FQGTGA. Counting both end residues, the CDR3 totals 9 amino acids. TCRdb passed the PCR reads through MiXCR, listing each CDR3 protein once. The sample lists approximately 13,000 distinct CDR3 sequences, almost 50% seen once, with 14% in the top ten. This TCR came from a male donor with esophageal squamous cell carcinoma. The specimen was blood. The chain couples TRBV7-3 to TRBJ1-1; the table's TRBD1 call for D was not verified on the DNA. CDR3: CASSLEGER.